This T cell receptor beta chain was identified in a study of cytomegalovirus exposure and HLA in healthy donors. Study-level background: Early on, a data release was issued that held 65 million to 100 million unique TCRs from HLA-typed donors.

Study results and limitations: Exclusion as indistinguishable affected some V segments, including TRBV6-2 and TRBV6-3. Earlier analysis found most TCR beta V segments productive about 87% or about 30% of the time. Common viral pathogens were later found to be apparently linked to several of the most significant clusters.

V was clipped by 4 bases and J by 4 bases, with 18 bases between them. CDR1 and CDR2 from the germline V gene are SGHRS and YFSETQ. This CDR3 region has 16 residues. Primers: 60 Vbeta forward and 13 Jbeta reverse. TCRdb's table, derived via immunoSEQ multiplex PCR, lists solely in-frame clones and lacks some. This sample has 200,000 to 250,000 clones, with roughly 80% found just once. Notes on this clone: The antigen is not known.

The source material was PBMCs. The sequence derives from a man aged 25-45 years in good health and CMV-seronegative. The rearrangement joins TRBV5-1 to TRBJ1-5; D might be TRBD1 (6 bases). The DNA of the CDR3 is TGCGCCAGCAGCCGCTCTTGGGGGGGCGGGAATCAGCCCCAGCATTTT. Amino acid sequence: CASSRSWGGGNQPQHF. The whole variable domain, filled in from reference TRBV5-1 and TRBJ1-5, reads KAGVTQTPRYLIKTRGQQVTLSCSPISGHRSVSWYQQTPGQGLQFLFEYFSETQRNKGNFPGRFSGRQFSNSRSEMNVSTLELGDSALYLCASSRSWGGGNQPQHFGDGTRLSIL.